The next 30 T cell receptor beta chains were all read from a single sample in a study of T cell repertoires in cytomegalovirus infection. Each CDR3 protein is one row after TCRdb ran MiXCR on the reads. The sample holds about 920,000 distinct CDR3 sequences, more than 25% seen once. Their cognate antigens are unknown. The sequencing used cultured CD8+ T cells from PBMCs, collected from culture after CMV antigen stimulation. These receptors were taken from a human donor in good health (CMV status not recorded). Some clones in this sample may be carry-over from other donors' samples.

There are a few counts of this clonotype. The rearrangement links TRBV20-1 to TRBJ2-7; D gene uncertain. The CDR3 loop spans 11 amino acids. V was pared by 1 base and J by 8 bases, with 9 bases between. The germline V gene encodes CDR1 DFQATT and CDR2 SNEGSKA (reference sequence). CDR3 bases: TGCAGTGCTAGAGTTGGCGTCAAGCAGTACTTC. This encodes CSARVGVKQYF.

This clonotype has more than one count but fewer than ten. This chain connects TRBV10-3 to TRBJ2-7; possible D gene TRBD1, 7 bases. Germline V CDR1 and CDR2: ENHRY, SYGVKD. Deletions cut 10 bases from V and 4 bases from J, with 20 bases between. CDR3 length: 14 amino acids. The CDR3 nucleotides read TGTGCCACCCAGGGGGAGGACCCTGGGTACGAGCAGTACTTC. It yields the protein CATQGEDPGYEQYF.

V and J are TRBV18 and TRBJ1-2; no definite D call. The germline V gene has CDR1 KGHSH and CDR2 LQKENI. Trimming removed 4 bases from V and 0 bases from J, with 15 bases in between. The CDR3 has 16 residues. The CDR3 coding sequence is TGTGCCAGCTCACGAGCCGGGCCCGACCCTAACTATGGCTACACCTTC. Its protein is CASSRAGPDPNYGYTF.

In this sample, this clonotype turned up a few times. The chain employs TRBV27 and TRBJ2-1; 13 bases agree with TRBD2. The V gene end was trimmed by 3 bases and the J gene end by 9 bases; junction bases not matched to a gene: 5. Germline lookup yields CDR1 MNHEY and CDR2 SMNVEV (reference sequence). The CDR3 spans 15 residues. CDR3 sequence: CASSFSTSGGGEQFF. In nucleotides, the CDR3 is TGTGCCAGCAGTTTTTCCACTAGCGGGGGGGGTGAGCAGTTCTTC.

This clonotype has more than one count but fewer than ten. The chain is built from TRBV29-1 and TRBJ1-4; unclear D gene. Germline V gene data show CDR1 as SQVTM and CDR2 as ANQGSEA. V dropped 4 bases and J dropped 7 bases, with 13 bases sitting between them. This CDR3 is built from 13 residues. The CDR3 DNA follows: TGCAGCGTTGGGACGGTGGTAGGTGAAAAACTGTTTTTT. Protein sequence: CSVGTVVGEKLFF.

The chain combines TRBV27 with TRBJ2-5; 8 bases are shared with TRBD1. CDR1 is MNHEY, CDR2 SMNVEV, per germline (reference sequence). Unmatched junction bases numbered 14, after V lost 5 bases and J lost 0 bases. CDR3 size: 18 residues. CDR3 sequence (DNA): TGTGCCAGCAGTCTCCAACCCCAGGGGACAGGTAACCAAGAGACCCAGTACTTC. Protein product: CASSLQPQGTGNQETQYF.

This clonotype was seen a single time. At one of its ends the junction is not consistent with the germline gene, which may arise from a read error. The rearrangement uses TRBV7-2 and TRBJ2-2; 14 positions agree with TRBD2. The CDR3 length is 17 residues. From germline, CDR1 is SGHTA and CDR2 FQGNSA. Written as DNA, the CDR3 is TGTGCCAGCAACTTAAATCGACTAGCGGGGGGGCCCGGGGAGCTGTTTTTT. This translates into CASNLNRLAGGPGELFF.

Comment on this clonotype: One end of the junction is discordant with germline, which a read error may explain. The chain combines TRBV12-5 with TRBJ2-1; 10 nucleotides align to TRBD1. The CDR3 is 15 amino acids. CDR1 is LGHNT, CDR2 FRNRAP, per germline. This chain's CDR3 is CTSRGQGSSYNEQFF. CDR3 nucleotides: TGTACTAGTCGGGGACAGGGGAGCTCCTACAATGAGCAGTTCTTC.

This clonotype was found a few times. The CDR3 DNA sequence: TGTGCCAGCAGCTATTCACAGGGCTACGAGCAGTACGTC. Amino acids: CASSYSQGYEQYV. J is TRBJ2-7 and V is TRBV6-5; TRBD1 might be the D (6 bases). Trimming removed 6 bases at V and 3 bases at J, with 12 bases between. CDR1 is MNHEY and CDR2 is SVGAGI in the germline V gene. CDR3 size: 13 residues.

The chain employs TRBV5-1 and TRBJ2-1; 8 positions agree with TRBD1. J lost 4 bases, V lost 0 bases, and 15 bases had no gene match. The CDR3 has 19 residues. Germline-derived CDR1 and CDR2 are SGHRS and YFSETQ. CDR3 region: CASSLEGQVFTGDYNEQFF. The CDR3 DNA sequence: TGCGCCAGCAGCTTGGAGGGACAGGTCTTTACTGGGGATTACAATGAGCAGTTCTTC.

In its sample, this clonotype was seen a few times. The chain employs TRBV20-1 and TRBJ2-5; 8 bases line up with TRBD2. Germline V gene lookup returns CDR1 DFQATT and CDR2 SNEGSKA (reference sequence). The trim removed 5 bases at V and 2 bases at J, leaving 4 bases unmatched. The CDR3 is 13 residues long. CDR3 sequence (DNA): TGCAGTGCTCCACTAGCGGATCAAGAGACCCAGTACTTC. This codes for CSAPLADQETQYF.

This clonotype came up once. A much larger clone is a single base away; this may be a read error. The gene calls are TRBV12-5 and TRBJ1-2; tentative D call: TRBD1 (5 bases). The CDR3 covers 13 residues. The germline V gene has CDR1 LGHNT and CDR2 FRNRAP. CDR3 loop: CVSGLGVGNGYTF. CDR3 bases: TGTGTTAGTGGTTTGGGGGTTGGAAATGGCTACACCTTC.

This clonotype was recorded a few times. The chain uses TRBV7-9 and TRBJ2-7, with D uncertain. Germline CDR1 and CDR2: SEHNR and FQNEAQ (reference sequence). The CDR3 totals 11 residues. V dropped 6 bases and J dropped 7 bases, with 10 bases sitting between them. CDR3 region: CASSLTGEQYF. CDR3 DNA: TGTGCCAGCAGTCTCACTGGAGAGCAGTACTTC. The variable domain in full, with the rest retrieved from reference TRBV7-9 and TRBJ2-7, is DTGVSQNPRHKITKRGQNVTFRCDPISEHNRLYWYRQTLGQGPEFLTYFQNEAQLEKSRLLSDRFSAERPKGSFSTLEIQRTEQGDSAMYLCASSLTGEQYFGPGTRLTVT.

This clonotype was picked up a small number of times. V and J are TRBV19 and TRBJ1-5; D gene unclear. V shed 6 bases and J shed 2 bases, with 8 bases lying between them. Germline V gives CDR1 LNHDA, CDR2 SQIVND (reference sequence). The CDR3 is 13 amino acids. The chain's CDR3 is CASRMIGNQPQHF. The CDR3 DNA reads as TGTGCCAGTAGGATGATAGGCAATCAGCCCCAGCATTTT.

To note about this clonotype: Since a much larger clone is just one base distant, this may be a read error. The CDR3 DNA reads TGTGCCAGCAGCGGGAGGGACGGGGACACTGAAGCTTTCTTT. Translated: CASSGRDGDTEAFF. The rearrangement joins TRBV7-8 to TRBJ1-1; weak D call: TRBD1 (5 bases). Germline V gene lookup returns CDR1 SGHVS and CDR2 FQNEAQ. The CDR3 runs to 14 residues. The V gene lost 5 bases and the J gene lost 3 bases, with 13 bases spanning the gap.

The chain links TRBV7-9 to TRBJ2-2; tentative D call: TRBD2 (6 bases). The CDR3 totals 15 residues. V was clipped by 4 bases and J by 4 bases, with 13 bases between them. Germline V gives CDR1 SEHNR, CDR2 FQNEAQ (reference sequence). The CDR3 DNA is TGTGCCAGCAGCTCTCTAGCGACGGGCACCGGGGAGCTGTTTTTT. Its translation is CASSSLATGTGELFF.

The J gene is TRBJ1-2, the V gene TRBV25-1, with 8 bases lining up with TRBD1. Germline V gene sequence: CDR1 MGHDK, CDR2 SYGVNS. Trimming removed 0 bases from V and 4 bases from J; junction bases left unmatched: 10. This CDR3 has 17 amino acids. This CDR3 reads CASSEYGAGDRTYGYTF. In DNA form, the CDR3 reads TGTGCCAGCAGTGAATATGGAGCCGGGGACAGGACCTATGGCTACACCTTC.

This clonotype was counted ten times or more. Written as DNA, the CDR3 is TGTGCCAGCAGCTTTTGGGGGGGGGCTGCAGATACGCAGTATTTT. Its translation is CASSFWGGAADTQYF. V usage is TRBV7-2 and J usage is TRBJ2-3, with a weak D call TRBD2 (7 bases). Germline values: CDR1 SGHTA, CDR2 FQGNSA. This CDR3 is built from 15 residues. Trimming shortened V by 3 bases and J by 4 bases, and 14 bases separated the two germline ends. Full variable domain (remainder filled in from reference TRBV7-2 and TRBJ2-3): GAGVSQSPSNKVTEKGKDVELRCDPISGHTALYWYRQSLGQGLEFLIYFQGNSAPDKSGLPSDRFSAERTGGSVSTLTIQRTQQEDSAVYLCASSFWGGAADTQYFGPGTRLTVL.

The chain links TRBV4-1 to TRBJ1-1; D remains unclear. Per germline, CDR1 MGHRA and CDR2 YSYEKL. Trimming stripped 4 bases from V and 6 bases from J, with 12 bases between. The CDR3 is 13 amino acids. This CDR3 reads CASSRLTWAEAFF. CDR3 nucleotides: TGCGCCAGCAGCCGACTCACATGGGCTGAAGCTTTCTTT.

This clonotype was seen only a few times. The rearrangement links TRBV10-3 to TRBJ2-2, with 7 nucleotides matching TRBD1. V was pared by 6 bases and J by 6 bases, with 19 bases of the junction left unmatched. The CDR3 is 18 residues long. CDR1 and CDR2 from the germline V gene are ENHRY and SYGVKD. The CDR3 loop is CAIRVLRRGGAKAGELFF. As DNA, the CDR3 is TGTGCCATCAGGGTCCTCCGAAGAGGGGGCGCAAAGGCCGGGGAGCTGTTTTTT.

This clonotype was counted only a few times. This chain connects TRBV7-8 to TRBJ2-7; no reliable D call. The CDR3 totals 12 residues. Trimming stripped 1 base from V and 7 bases from J, with 8 bases between. Looked up from germline, CDR1 is SGHVS and CDR2 is FQNEAQ. CDR3 region: CASSLGGKEQYV. Here the CDR3 DNA reads TGTGCCAGCAGCTTAGGGGGAAAGGAGCAGTACGTC.

In its sample, this clonotype was seen a few times. V and J are TRBV27 and TRBJ2-3; 8 nucleotides line up with TRBD1. CDR1 and CDR2 (germline): MNHEY, SMNVEV (reference sequence). The junction had 10 bases not matched to a gene; V was cut back by 6 bases and J by 5 bases. The CDR3 has 15 amino acids. The CDR3 loop is CASSSDRGAGDTQYF. As DNA, the CDR3 is TGTGCCAGCAGCTCAGACAGGGGCGCTGGAGATACGCAGTATTTT.

The V gene is TRBV10-2, the J gene TRBJ1-2; perhaps TRBD1 as D (5 bases). V was shortened by 3 bases and J by 0 bases, with 11 bases between the two germline ends. The germline gives CDR1 WSHSY, CDR2 SAAADI. This CDR3 region has 15 residues. The CDR3 loop reads CASSDRGPANYGYTF. In DNA form, the CDR3 reads TGCGCCAGCAGTGACCGGGGCCCTGCTAACTATGGCTACACCTTC.

The chain couples TRBV6-5 to TRBJ1-1; D remains ambiguous. The CDR3 is made up of 13 amino acids. The germline V gene has CDR1 MNHEY and CDR2 SVGAGI. V gave up 0 bases and J gave up 3 bases, with 5 bases separating them. CDR3 nucleotides: TGTGCCAGCAGTTACTCGAGGGACACTGAAGCTTTCTTT. It specifies CASSYSRDTEAFF.

This clonotype has only a few counts. V gene TRBV4-2 combines with J gene TRBJ2-7, with TRBD2 as a possible D gene (6 bases). There are 14 residues in the CDR3. Germline V gene sequence: CDR1 LGHNA, CDR2 YNFKEQ. V lost 1 base and J lost 4, with 11 bases in between. CDR3 in amino acids: CASSQAEGSYEQYV. The CDR3 DNA reads as TGTGCCAGCAGCCAAGCGGAGGGCTCTTACGAGCAGTACGTC.

This clonotype has only a few counts. This chain links TRBV12-3 or TRBV12-4 with TRBJ1-1; D gene ambiguous. The length of the CDR3 is 13 residues. The CDR3 reads CATVGSLNTEAFF. CDR3 nucleotide sequence: TGTGCTACCGTGGGCAGCCTGAACACTGAAGCTTTCTTT.

As for this clonotype: A much larger clone lies one base from this, so it may be a read error. The rearrangement joins TRBV7-2 to TRBJ2-1; no definite D call. The CDR3 runs to 14 residues. Germline lookup yields CDR1 SGHTA and CDR2 FQGNSA. The CDR3 DNA reads TGTGCCAGCAGCTTAGGTGGCAGATACAATGAGCAGATCTTC. It encodes CASSLGGRYNEQIF. Full variable domain (remainder filled in from reference TRBV7-2 and TRBJ2-1): GAGVSQSPSNKVTEKGKDVELRCDPISGHTALYWYRQSLGQGLEFLIYFQGNSAPDKSGLPSDRFSAERTGGSVSTLTIQRTQQEDSAVYLCASSLGGRYNEQIFGPGTRLTVL.

The gene calls are TRBV12-3 or TRBV12-4 and TRBJ2-1; 8 nucleotides agree with TRBD1. The length of the CDR3 is 15 residues. V shed 3 bases and J 8 bases; nucleotides not matched to a gene: 9. CDR3 sequence (DNA): TGTGCCAGCAGTTTTTCCGGCCCAGGGGGCGATGAGCAGTTCTTC. This sequence encodes CASSFSGPGGDEQFF.

This clonotype appeared a few times. V usage is TRBV6-2 or TRBV6-3 and J usage is TRBJ2-2; D may be TRBD1 (6 bases). This CDR3 comprises 16 residues. The germline V gene encodes CDR1 MNHEY and CDR2 SVGEGT. V lost 6 bases, J lost 7 bases, and 21 bases lay in between. CDR3 DNA sequence: TGTGCCAGCAGCAACAGGGTCGGAGTATTGATCGGGGAGCTGTTTTTT. Encoded protein: CASSNRVGVLIGELFF.

V gene TRBV12-3 or TRBV12-4 combines with J gene TRBJ2-3; 9 bases fit TRBD2. This CDR3 has 12 residues. V dropped 9 bases and J dropped 5; count of bases not matched to a gene: 3. The CDR3 loop is CASSGGEDTQYF. CDR3 bases: TGTGCCAGTAGCGGGGGAGAAGATACGCAGTATTTT.